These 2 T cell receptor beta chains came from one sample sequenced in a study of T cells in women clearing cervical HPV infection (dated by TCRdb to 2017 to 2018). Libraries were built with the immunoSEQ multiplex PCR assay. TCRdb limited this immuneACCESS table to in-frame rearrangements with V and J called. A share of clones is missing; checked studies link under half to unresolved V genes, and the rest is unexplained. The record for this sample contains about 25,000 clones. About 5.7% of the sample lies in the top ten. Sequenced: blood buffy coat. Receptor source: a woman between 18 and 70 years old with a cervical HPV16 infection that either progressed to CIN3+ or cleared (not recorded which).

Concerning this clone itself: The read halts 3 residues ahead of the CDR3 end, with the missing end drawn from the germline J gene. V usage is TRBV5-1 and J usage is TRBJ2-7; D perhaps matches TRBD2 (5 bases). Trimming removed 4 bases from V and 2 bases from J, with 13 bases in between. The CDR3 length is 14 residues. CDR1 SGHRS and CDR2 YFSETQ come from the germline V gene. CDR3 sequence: CASSRLGVTYEQYF. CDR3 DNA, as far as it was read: TGCGCCAGCAGCCGCCTCGGGGTGACCTACGAG.

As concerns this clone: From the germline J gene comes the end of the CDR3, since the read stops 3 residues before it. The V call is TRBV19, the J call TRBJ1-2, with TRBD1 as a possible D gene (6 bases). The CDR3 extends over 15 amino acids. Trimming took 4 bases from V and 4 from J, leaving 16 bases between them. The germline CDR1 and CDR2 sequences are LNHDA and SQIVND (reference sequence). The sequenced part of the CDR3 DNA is TGTGCCAGTAGTACCGCCGGGGGGGCGGCCTATGGC. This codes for CASSTAGGAAYG. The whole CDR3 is CASSTAGGAAYGYTF.